One and the same sample provided the 25 T cell receptor beta chains below, sequenced in a study of PD-1 blockade in mismatch repair-deficient tumors. The data were produced by immunoSEQ multiplex PCR, yet TCRdb's version contains in-frame clones alone and is incomplete. The sample holds about 68,000 clones, about 78% seen once. Sequencing used peripheral blood, obtained 2 weeks after starting pembrolizumab. The receptors originated from an adult with mismatch repair-deficient cancer.

This sequence joins TRBV16 and TRBJ1-2; 9 bases line up with TRBD1. Germline V gene lookup returns CDR1 KGHSY and CDR2 FQNENV. CDR3 length: 13 residues. V shed 4 bases, J shed 7 bases, and the junction held 4 bases outside the gene matches. Written as DNA, the CDR3 is TGTGCCAGCAGCCCGGGACAGGGTGGTGGCTACACCTTC. Its protein is CASSPGQGGGYTF.

The chain uses TRBV29-1 and TRBJ2-7; D could derive from TRBD1 or TRBD2 (5 bases each). V lost 5 bases and J lost 1, with 15 bases in between. CDR3 length: 14 amino acids. Germline CDR1 and CDR2: SQVTM and ANQGSEA. The CDR3 reads CSVRGRISSYEQYF. Here the CDR3 DNA reads TGCAGCGTTCGGGGCAGGATATCTTCCTACGAGCAGTACTTC.

The chain is built from TRBV20-1 and TRBJ2-5; no clear D gene. Looked up from germline, CDR1 is DFQATT and CDR2 is SNEGSKA (reference sequence). The CDR3 has 11 amino acids. V lost 4 bases and J 4 bases, leaving 7 bases between the germline ends. CDR3 region: CSANGPETQYF. The CDR3 nucleotides read TGCAGTGCTAACGGGCCAGAGACCCAGTACTTC.

The rearrangement uses TRBV9 and TRBJ2-3, with D unclear. This CDR3 is 14 amino acids long. Trimming took 2 bases from V and 0 from J, leaving 7 bases between them. CDR1 is SGDLS, CDR2 YYNGEE, per germline. CDR3 residues: CASSVHQSTDTQYF. CDR3 bases: TGTGCCAGCAGCGTCCACCAGAGCACAGATACGCAGTATTTT.

The CDR3 region is CASSGRDSYYEQYF. CDR3 coding DNA: TGTGCCAGCAGTGGCCGGGACAGTTACTACGAGCAGTACTTC. This sequence joins TRBV6-1 and TRBJ2-7, with 7 bases that match TRBD1. Trimming took 4 bases from V and 3 from J; bases not matched to a gene: 6. In germline, CDR1 is MNHNS, CDR2 SASEGT. This CDR3 comprises 14 residues.

This chain uses TRBV9 with TRBJ1-1, with D possibly matching TRBD1 (5 bases). Per germline, CDR1 SGDLS and CDR2 YYNGEE. Between the trimmed V and J ends, which lost 0 bases and 1 base, there was a span of 7 bases. The CDR3 runs to 14 residues. CDR3 residues: CASSVETENTEAFF. The CDR3 DNA reads TGTGCCAGCAGCGTAGAGACAGAGAACACTGAAGCTTTCTTT.

V and J are TRBV7-9 and TRBJ2-3, with TRBD2 as a possible D gene (5 bases). V was trimmed by 3 bases and J by 6 bases, leaving 16 bases between them. Germline V gene sequence: CDR1 SEHNR, CDR2 FQNEAQ (reference sequence). This CDR3 contains 15 residues. CDR3 region: CASSFDFGELDTQYF. In nucleotides, the CDR3 is TGTGCCAGCAGCTTTGACTTCGGGGAGTTGGATACGCAGTATTTT.

V is TRBV7-3 and J is TRBJ2-1; D possibly uses TRBD1 or TRBD2 (5 bases each). Germline lookup yields CDR1 SGHTA and CDR2 FQGTGA. Trimming removed 5 bases at V and 8 bases at J, with 13 bases between. CDR3 size: 13 residues. CDR3 bases: TGTGCCAGCAGCGAGGGGCCTTGGGATGAGCAGTTCTTC. Its protein product is CASSEGPWDEQFF.

The chain carries TRBV7-9 and TRBJ1-1; D remains ambiguous. CDR1 and CDR2 (germline): SEHNR, FQNEAQ (reference sequence). The CDR3 length is 14 residues. Deletions cut 2 bases from V and 6 bases from J, with 13 bases between. The CDR3 DNA reads TGTGCCAGCAGCTTAAGCACAGCTGGGGCTGAAGCTTTCTTT. Its protein is CASSLSTAGAEAFF.

The chain carries TRBV18 and TRBJ1-1; no clear D. Germline V gene lookup returns CDR1 KGHSH and CDR2 LQKENI. The CDR3 spans 15 residues. V lost 3 bases and J lost 4, with 15 bases in between. For the CDR3, the DNA is TGTGCCAGCTCACCGGTAGGGATGGGAAGCACTGAAGCTTTCTTT. It specifies CASSPVGMGSTEAFF.

This chain uses TRBV21-1 with TRBJ1-1; the DNA was not compared with TRBD1, the D call given in the table. TRBV21-1 is an annotated pseudogene. This CDR3 is built from 15 residues. CDR3 DNA: TGTGCCAGCCGCATGACGGACAGGGGCACAAATAAAGCTTTCTTT. This sequence encodes CASRMTDRGTNKAFF.

The CDR3 DNA is TGTGCCTTCGCTAGCGGGAGGAAAGAGACCCAGTACTTC. Translating gives CAFASGRKETQYF. This chain connects TRBV30 to TRBJ2-5, with 11 bases matching TRBD2. Germline-derived CDR1 and CDR2 are GTSNPN and SVGIG (reference sequence). V shed 7 bases and J 3 bases; nucleotides not matched to a gene: 4. CDR3 length: 13 residues.

This clone was seen a single time. The chain has TRBV10-3 and TRBJ1-3; 10 bases align to TRBD1. J lost 6 bases, V lost 0 bases, and 5 bases had no gene match. This CDR3 is built from 16 residues. The germline V gene encodes CDR1 ENHRY and CDR2 SYGVKD. This CDR3 is CAISESLDRGTNTIYF. CDR3 bases: TGTGCCATCAGTGAGTCATTGGACAGGGGGACAAACACCATATATTTT.

The chain employs TRBV10-3 and TRBJ1-2, with unresolved D. Germline V gene sequence: CDR1 ENHRY, CDR2 SYGVKD. The CDR3 runs to 13 residues. Deletions cut 8 bases from V and 7 bases from J, with 17 bases between. The CDR3 reads CAIESVGSGGYTF. DNA of the CDR3: TGTGCCATCGAATCGGTAGGGAGCGGTGGCTACACCTTC.

The chain is built from TRBV19 and TRBJ2-1; 8 bases agree with TRBD2. J gave up 8 bases and V 5 bases, and 11 bases lay outside the gene matches. The germline gives CDR1 LNHDA, CDR2 SQIVND (reference sequence). There are 15 residues in the CDR3. CDR3 DNA: TGTGCCAGTAGTGCCTCTAGCGGGTGGGGGGATGAGCAGTTCTTC. Amino acids: CASSASSGWGDEQFF.

This chain connects TRBV29-1 to TRBJ2-2; D is unclear. Trimming took off 6 bases at V and 1 base at J, with 6 bases between the two ends. Germline CDR1 reads SQVTM; CDR2 reads ANQGSEA. The CDR3 consists of 12 residues. The CDR3 region is CSVTENTGELFF. CDR3 nucleotides: TGCAGCGTGACCGAGAACACCGGGGAGCTGTTTTTT.

The chain employs TRBV5-1 and TRBJ2-2, with D perhaps TRBD2 (6 bases). This CDR3 has 17 residues. Trimming took 2 bases from V and 3 from J, leaving 17 bases between them. Germline V gene data show CDR1 as SGHRS and CDR2 as YFSETQ. CDR3 bases: TGCGCCAGCAGCTTCATTCCGGGACTGGCAGACACCGGGGAGCTGTTTTTT. Its translation is CASSFIPGLADTGELFF.

The chain combines TRBV11-1 with TRBJ2-1, with 11 bases identical to TRBD2. The CDR3 sequence is 14 residues long. Germline CDR1 is SGHAT and CDR2 is FQDESV (reference sequence). V shed 9 bases, J shed 2 bases, and the junction held 3 bases outside the gene matches. CDR3 amino acids: CASSTSGTYNEQFF. As DNA, the CDR3 is TGTGCCAGTTCGACTAGCGGGACCTACAATGAGCAGTTCTTC.

The sample holds a few counts of this clone. The chain carries TRBV4-2 and TRBJ2-7; 10 bases map to TRBD2. V lost 1 base, J lost 4 bases, and 4 bases stayed unmatched. This CDR3 has 15 amino acids. Germline V gene lookup returns CDR1 LGHNA and CDR2 YNFKEQ. The CDR3 protein is CASSQVGTSVYEQYF. The CDR3 nucleotides are TGTGCCAGCAGCCAAGTTGGGACTAGCGTATACGAGCAGTACTTC.

The chain recombines TRBV12-1 with TRBJ2-7; the DNA was not used to check the table's D call, TRBD2. TRBV12-1 is a pseudogene segment. The CDR3 loop spans 16 amino acids. The CDR3 DNA reads TGTGCCAGCAGCTACGGACTAGCGGGAGGGGTCTACGAGCAGTACTTC. Translated, it gives CASSYGLAGGVYEQYF.

This sequence joins TRBV19 and TRBJ1-1; 9 bases fit TRBD1. The CDR3 extends over 15 amino acids. V gave up 5 bases and J gave up 4 bases; unmatched junction bases: 8. The germline CDR1 and CDR2 sequences are LNHDA and SQIVND (reference sequence). The CDR3 spells CASSPGGQGLTEAFF. Written as DNA, the CDR3 is TGTGCCAGTAGTCCTGGGGGACAGGGTCTCACTGAAGCTTTCTTT.

J is TRBJ2-1 and V is TRBV19; D not certain. V lost 1 base to trimming and J lost 0 bases, with 10 bases between them. CDR1 is LNHDA and CDR2 is SQIVND in the germline V gene (reference sequence). The CDR3 totals 16 residues. The CDR3 nucleotides read TGTGCCAGTAGTATAGCAAGCGTTTACTCCTACAATGAGCAGTTCTTC. This translates into CASSIASVYSYNEQFF.

The chain combines TRBV20-1 with TRBJ2-7; D not resolved. The CDR3 is 11 amino acids. The germline V and J ends were trimmed by 0 bases and 5 bases, with 5 bases remaining between them. Looked up from germline, CDR1 is DFQATT and CDR2 is SNEGSKA (reference sequence). CDR3 in amino acids: CSARDLDEQYF. CDR3 coding DNA: TGCAGTGCTAGAGATCTCGACGAGCAGTACTTC.

CDR3 loop: CASSQDRTNYGYTF. For the CDR3, the DNA is TGTGCCAGCAGCCAAGACAGGACTAACTATGGCTACACCTTC. This chain uses TRBV4-2 with TRBJ1-2; D remains ambiguous. Germline CDR1 and CDR2: LGHNA and YNFKEQ. The CDR3 is 14 residues long. V lost 0 bases and J 0 bases, leaving 5 bases between the germline ends.

CDR3 sequence: CASSENRGSQPQHF. The CDR3 DNA sequence: TGTGCCAGCAGCGAAAACAGGGGGAGTCAGCCCCAGCATTTT. The chain employs TRBV7-9 and TRBJ1-5; 8 bases line up with TRBD1. The CDR3 loop spans 14 amino acids. V shed 5 bases, J shed 6 bases, and the junction held 6 bases outside the gene matches. Germline V gene lookup returns CDR1 SEHNR and CDR2 FQNEAQ (reference sequence).